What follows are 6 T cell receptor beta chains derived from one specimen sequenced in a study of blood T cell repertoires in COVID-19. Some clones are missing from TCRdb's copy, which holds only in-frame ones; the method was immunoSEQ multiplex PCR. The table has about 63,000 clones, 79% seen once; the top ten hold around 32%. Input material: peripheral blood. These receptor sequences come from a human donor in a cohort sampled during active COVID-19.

DNA of the CDR3: TGTGCCAGCAGTACCACGGGACAGGGGGCTGGTCAGCCCCAGCATTTT. Residues: CASSTTGQGAGQPQHF. This chain uses TRBV27 with TRBJ1-5; 12 nucleotides line up with TRBD1. V was pared by 5 bases and J by 6 bases, with 8 bases of the junction left unmatched. CDR3 length: 16 amino acids. Germline V gene lookup returns CDR1 MNHEY and CDR2 SMNVEV (reference sequence).

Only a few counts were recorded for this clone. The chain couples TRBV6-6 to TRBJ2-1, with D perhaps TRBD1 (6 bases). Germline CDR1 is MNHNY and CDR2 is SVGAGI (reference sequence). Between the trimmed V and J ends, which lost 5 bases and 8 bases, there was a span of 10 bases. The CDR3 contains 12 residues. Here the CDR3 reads CASSIQGYEQFF. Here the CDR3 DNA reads TGTGCCAGCAGTATACAGGGATATGAGCAGTTCTTC.

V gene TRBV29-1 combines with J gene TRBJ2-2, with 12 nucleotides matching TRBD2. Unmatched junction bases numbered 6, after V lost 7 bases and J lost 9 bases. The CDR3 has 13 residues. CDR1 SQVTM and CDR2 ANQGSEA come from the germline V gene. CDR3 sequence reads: CSGRLAGERELFF. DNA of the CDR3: TGCAGCGGTAGACTAGCGGGAGAGAGGGAGCTGTTTTTT.

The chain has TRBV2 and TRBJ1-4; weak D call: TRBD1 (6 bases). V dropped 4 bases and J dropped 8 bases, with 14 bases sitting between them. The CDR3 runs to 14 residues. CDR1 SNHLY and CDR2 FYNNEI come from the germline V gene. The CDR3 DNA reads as TGTGCCAGCAGTGGGACAGCGAAAGAGGAAAAACTGTTTTTT. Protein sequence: CASSGTAKEEKLFF.

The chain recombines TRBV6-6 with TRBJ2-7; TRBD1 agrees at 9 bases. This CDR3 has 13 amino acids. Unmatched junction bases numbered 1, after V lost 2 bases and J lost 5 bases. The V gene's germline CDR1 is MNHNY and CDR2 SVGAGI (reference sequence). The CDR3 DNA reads TGTGCCAGCAGTTACCGGACAGGGGACGAGCAGTACTTC. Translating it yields CASSYRTGDEQYF.

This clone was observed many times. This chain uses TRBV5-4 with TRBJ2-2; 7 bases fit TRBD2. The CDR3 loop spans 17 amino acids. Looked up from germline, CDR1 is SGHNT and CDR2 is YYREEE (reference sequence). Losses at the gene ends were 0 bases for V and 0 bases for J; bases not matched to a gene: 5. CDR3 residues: CASSLALAGSNTGELFF. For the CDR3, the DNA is TGTGCCAGCAGCTTGGCCTTAGCGGGTTCGAACACCGGGGAGCTGTTTTTT.